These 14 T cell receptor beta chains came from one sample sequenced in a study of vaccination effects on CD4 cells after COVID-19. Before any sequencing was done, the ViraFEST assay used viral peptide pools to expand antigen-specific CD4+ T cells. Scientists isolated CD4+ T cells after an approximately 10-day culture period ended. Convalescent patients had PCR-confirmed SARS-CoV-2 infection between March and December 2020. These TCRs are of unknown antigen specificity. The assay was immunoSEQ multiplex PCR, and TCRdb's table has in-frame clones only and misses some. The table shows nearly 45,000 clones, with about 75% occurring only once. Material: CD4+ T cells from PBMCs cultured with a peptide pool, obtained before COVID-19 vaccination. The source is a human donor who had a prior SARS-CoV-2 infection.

The CDR3 DNA follows: TGTGCCAGCAGCACAACGGACAGGGTATGGTCCCCCGATACGCAGTATTTT. This codes for CASSTTDRVWSPDTQYF. This rearrangement joins TRBV9 to TRBJ2-3, with TRBD1 identical over 8 bases. This CDR3 has 17 amino acids. CDR1 is SGDLS, CDR2 YYNGEE, per germline. With V trimmed by 4 bases and J by 6 bases, 16 bases remained unmatched.

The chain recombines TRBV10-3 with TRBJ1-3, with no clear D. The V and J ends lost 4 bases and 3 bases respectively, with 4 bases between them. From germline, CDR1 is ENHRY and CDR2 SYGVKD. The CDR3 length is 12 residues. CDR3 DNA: TGTGCCATCAGTGGGCTTGGAAACACCATATATTTT. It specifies CAISGLGNTIYF.

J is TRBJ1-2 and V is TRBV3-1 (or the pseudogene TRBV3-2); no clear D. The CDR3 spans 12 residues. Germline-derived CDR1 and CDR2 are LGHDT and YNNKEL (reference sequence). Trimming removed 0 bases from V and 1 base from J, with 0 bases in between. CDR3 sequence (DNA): TGTGCCAGCAGCCAAGATAACTATGGCTACACCTTC. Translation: CASSQDNYGYTF.

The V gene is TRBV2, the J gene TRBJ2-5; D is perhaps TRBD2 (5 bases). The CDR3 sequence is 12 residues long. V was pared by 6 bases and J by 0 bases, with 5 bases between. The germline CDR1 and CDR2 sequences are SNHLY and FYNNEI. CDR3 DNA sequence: TGTGCCAGCAGGAGGGACCAAGAGACCCAGTACTTC. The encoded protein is CASRRDQETQYF.

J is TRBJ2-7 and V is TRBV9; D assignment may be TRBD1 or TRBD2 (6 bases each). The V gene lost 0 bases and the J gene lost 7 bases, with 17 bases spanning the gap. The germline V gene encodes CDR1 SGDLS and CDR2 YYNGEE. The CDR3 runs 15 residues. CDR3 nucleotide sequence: TGTGCCAGCAGCGTAGATCCGGGGGCCTGGGGGGAGCAGTACTTC. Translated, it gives CASSVDPGAWGEQYF.

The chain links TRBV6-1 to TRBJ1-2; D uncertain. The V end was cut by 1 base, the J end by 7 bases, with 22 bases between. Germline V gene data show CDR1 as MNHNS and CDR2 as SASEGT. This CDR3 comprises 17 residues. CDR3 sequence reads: CASSEDGRAGPPGGYTF. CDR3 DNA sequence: TGTGCCAGCAGTGAAGACGGACGGGCCGGGCCTCCGGGTGGCTACACCTTC.

CDR3 DNA: TGTGCCAGCAGCCAAGAAAAATCCGGGACTAGAAGAAACACCGGGGAGCTGTTTTTT. Residues: CASSQEKSGTRRNTGELFF. The chain carries TRBV14 and TRBJ2-2; 8 nucleotides agree with TRBD2. Germline V gene data show CDR1 as SGHDN and CDR2 as FVKESK. The V segment lost 0 bases and the J segment 2 bases; nucleotides outside the gene matches: 11. The length of the CDR3 is 19 residues.

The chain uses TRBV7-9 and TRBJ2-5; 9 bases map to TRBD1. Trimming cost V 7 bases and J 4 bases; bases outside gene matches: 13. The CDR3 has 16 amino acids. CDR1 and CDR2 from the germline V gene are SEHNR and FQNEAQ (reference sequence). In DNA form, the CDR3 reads TGTGCCAGCACCTCGAAACTCACAGGGGGCCGAGAGACCCAGTACTTC. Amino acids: CASTSKLTGGRETQYF.

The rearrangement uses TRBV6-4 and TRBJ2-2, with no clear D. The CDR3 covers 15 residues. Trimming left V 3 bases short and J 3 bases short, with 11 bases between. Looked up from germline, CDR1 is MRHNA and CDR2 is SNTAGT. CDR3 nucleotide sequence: TGTGCCAGCAGTGAGAACCAACGGGACACCGGGGAGCTGTTTTTT. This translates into CASSENQRDTGELFF.

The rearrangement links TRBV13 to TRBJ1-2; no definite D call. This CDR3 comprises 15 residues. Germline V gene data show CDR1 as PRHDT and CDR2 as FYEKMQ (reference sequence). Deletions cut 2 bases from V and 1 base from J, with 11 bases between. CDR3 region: CASSLQRGFNYGYTF. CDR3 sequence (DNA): TGTGCCAGCAGCTTACAGAGAGGGTTTAACTATGGCTACACCTTC.

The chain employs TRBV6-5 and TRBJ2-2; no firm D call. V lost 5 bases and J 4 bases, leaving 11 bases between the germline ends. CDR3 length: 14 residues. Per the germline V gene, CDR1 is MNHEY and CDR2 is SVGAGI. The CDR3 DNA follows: TGTGCCAGCAGTCTTGGGTGGGCCACCGGGGAGCTGTTTTTT. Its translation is CASSLGWATGELFF.

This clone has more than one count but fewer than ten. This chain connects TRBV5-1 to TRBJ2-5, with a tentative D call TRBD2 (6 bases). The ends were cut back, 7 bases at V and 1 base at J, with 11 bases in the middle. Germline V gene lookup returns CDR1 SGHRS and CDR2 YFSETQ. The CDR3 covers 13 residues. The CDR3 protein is CASWGDSQETQYF. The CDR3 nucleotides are TGCGCCAGCTGGGGGGACTCCCAAGAGACCCAGTACTTC.

CDR3 coding DNA: TGTGCCAGCAGCTTAGCGATATCAGGAGGGGATTTTGAAAAACTGTTTTTT. Protein sequence: CASSLAISGGDFEKLFF. V gene TRBV7-9 combines with J gene TRBJ1-4; possible D gene TRBD1, 5 bases. The germline V and J ends were trimmed by 0 bases and 7 bases, with 18 bases remaining between them. This CDR3 region has 17 residues. Germline loops: CDR1 SEHNR, CDR2 FQNEAQ (reference sequence).

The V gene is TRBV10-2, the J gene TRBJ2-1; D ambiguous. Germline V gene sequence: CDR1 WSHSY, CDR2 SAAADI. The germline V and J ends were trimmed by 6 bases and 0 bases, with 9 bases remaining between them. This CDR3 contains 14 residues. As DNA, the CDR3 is TGCGCCAGCAGCCGGAGAACCTCCTACAATGAGCAGTTCTTC. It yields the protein CASSRRTSYNEQFF.